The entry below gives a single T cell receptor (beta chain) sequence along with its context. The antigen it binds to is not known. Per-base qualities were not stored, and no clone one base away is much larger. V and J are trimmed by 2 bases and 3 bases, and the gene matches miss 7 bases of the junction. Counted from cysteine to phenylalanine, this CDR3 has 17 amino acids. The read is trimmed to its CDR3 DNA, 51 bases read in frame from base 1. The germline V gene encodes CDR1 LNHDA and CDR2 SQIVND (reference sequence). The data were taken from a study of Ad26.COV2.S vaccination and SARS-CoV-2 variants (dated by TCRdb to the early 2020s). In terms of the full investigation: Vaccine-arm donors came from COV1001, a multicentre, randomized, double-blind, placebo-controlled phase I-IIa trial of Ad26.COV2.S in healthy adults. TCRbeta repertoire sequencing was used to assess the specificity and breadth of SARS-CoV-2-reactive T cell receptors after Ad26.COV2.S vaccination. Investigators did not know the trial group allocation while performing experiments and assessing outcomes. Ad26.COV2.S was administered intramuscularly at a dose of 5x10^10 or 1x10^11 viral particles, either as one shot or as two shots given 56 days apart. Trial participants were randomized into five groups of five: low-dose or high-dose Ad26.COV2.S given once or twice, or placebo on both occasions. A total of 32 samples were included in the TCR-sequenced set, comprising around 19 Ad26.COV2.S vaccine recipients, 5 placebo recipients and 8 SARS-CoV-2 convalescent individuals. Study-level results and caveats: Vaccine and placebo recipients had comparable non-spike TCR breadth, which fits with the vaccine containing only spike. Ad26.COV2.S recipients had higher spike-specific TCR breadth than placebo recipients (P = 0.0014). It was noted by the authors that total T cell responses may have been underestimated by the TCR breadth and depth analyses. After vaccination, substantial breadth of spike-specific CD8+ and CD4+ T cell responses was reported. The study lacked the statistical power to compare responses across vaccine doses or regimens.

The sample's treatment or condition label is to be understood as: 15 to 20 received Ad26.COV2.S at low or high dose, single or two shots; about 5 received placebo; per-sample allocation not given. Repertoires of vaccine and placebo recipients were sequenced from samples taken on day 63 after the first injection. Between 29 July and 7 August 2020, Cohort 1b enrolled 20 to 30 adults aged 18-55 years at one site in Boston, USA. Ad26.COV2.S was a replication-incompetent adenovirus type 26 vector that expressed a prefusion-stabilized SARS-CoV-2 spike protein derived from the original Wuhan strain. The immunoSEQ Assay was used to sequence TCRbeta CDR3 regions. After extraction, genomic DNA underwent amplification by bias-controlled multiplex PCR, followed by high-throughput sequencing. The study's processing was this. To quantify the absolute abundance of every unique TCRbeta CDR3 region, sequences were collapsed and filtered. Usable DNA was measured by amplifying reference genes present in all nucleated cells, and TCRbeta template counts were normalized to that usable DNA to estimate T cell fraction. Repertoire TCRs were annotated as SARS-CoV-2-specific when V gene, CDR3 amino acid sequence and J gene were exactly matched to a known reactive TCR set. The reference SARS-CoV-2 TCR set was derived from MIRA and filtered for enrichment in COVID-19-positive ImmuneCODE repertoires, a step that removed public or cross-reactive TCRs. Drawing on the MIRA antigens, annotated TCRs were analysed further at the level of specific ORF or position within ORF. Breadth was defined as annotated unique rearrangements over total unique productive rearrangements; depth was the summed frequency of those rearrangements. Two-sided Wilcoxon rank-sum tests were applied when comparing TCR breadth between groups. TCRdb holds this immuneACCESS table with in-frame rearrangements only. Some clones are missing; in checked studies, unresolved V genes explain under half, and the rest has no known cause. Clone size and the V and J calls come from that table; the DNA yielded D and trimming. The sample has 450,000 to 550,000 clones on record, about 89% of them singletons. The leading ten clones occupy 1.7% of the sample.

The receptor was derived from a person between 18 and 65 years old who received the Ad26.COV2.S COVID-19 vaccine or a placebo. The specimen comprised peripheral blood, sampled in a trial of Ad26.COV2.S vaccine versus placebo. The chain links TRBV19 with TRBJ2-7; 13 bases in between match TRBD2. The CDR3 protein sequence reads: CASSISGLAGVIYEQYF. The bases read TGTGCCAGTAGTATATCTGGACTAGCGGGAGTTATCTACGAGCAGTACTTC. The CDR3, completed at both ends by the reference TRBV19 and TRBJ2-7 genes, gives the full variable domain DGGITQSPKYLFRKEGQNVTLSCEQNLNHDAMYWYRQDPGQGLRLIYYSQIVNDFQKGDIAEGYSVSREKKESFPLTVTSAQKNPTAFYLCASSISGLAGVIYEQYFGPGTRLTVT.